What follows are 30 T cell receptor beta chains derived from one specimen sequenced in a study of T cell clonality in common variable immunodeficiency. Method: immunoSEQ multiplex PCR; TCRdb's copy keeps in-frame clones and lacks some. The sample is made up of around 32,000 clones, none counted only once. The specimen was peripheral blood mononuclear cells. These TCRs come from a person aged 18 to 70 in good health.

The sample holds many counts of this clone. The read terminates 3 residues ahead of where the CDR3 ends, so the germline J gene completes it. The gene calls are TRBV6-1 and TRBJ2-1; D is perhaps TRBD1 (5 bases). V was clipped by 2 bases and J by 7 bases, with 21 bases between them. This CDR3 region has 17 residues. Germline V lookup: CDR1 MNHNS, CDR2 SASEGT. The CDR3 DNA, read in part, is TGTGCCAGCAGTGAAAGGCGTGGGCACCGCTCAGGGAATGAG. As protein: CASSERRGHRSGNE. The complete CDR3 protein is CASSERRGHRSGNEQFF.

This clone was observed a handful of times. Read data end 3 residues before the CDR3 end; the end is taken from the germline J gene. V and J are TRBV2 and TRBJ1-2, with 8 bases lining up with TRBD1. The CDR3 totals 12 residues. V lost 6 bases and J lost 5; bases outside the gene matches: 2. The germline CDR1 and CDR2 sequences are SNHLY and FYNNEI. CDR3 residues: CASRGTGYGYTF. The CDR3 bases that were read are TGTGCCAGCAGAGGGACAGGTTATGGC.

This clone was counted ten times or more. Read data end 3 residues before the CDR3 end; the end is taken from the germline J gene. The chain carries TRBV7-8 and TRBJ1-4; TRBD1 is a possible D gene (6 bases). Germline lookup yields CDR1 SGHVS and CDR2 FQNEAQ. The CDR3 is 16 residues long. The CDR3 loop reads CASSPYRVLYNSPLFF. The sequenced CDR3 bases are TGTGCCAGCAGCCCATACAGGGTCCTCTATAATTCACCA.

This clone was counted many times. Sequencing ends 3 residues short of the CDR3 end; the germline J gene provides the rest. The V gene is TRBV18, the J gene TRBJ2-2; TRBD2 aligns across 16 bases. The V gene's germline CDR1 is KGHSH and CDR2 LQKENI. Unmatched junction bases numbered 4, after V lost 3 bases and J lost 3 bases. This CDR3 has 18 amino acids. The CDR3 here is CASSPGLAGGPDTGELFF. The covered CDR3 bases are TGTGCCAGCTCACCGGGACTAGCGGGAGGGCCGGACACCGGGGAG.

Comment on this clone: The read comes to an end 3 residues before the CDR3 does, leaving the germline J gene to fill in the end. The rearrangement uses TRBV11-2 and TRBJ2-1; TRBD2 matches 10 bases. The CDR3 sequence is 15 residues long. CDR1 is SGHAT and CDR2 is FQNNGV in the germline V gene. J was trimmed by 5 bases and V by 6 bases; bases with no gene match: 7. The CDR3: CASRPGLASNNEQFF. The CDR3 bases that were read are TGTGCCAGCAGACCGGGACTAGCGTCGAACAATGAG.

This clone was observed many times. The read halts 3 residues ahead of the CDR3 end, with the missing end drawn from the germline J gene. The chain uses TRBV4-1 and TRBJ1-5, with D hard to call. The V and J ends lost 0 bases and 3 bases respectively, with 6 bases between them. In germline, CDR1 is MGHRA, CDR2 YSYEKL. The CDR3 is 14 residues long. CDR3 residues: CASSQDSYNQPQHF. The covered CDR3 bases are TGCGCCAGCAGCCAAGACAGTTACAATCAGCCC.

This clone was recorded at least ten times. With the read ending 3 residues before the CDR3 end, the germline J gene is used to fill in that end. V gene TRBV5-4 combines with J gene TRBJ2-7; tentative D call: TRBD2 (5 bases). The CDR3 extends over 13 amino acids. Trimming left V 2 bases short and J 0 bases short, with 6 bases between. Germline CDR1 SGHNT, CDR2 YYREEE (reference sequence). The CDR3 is CASSFGLSYEQYF. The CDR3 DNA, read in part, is TGTGCCAGCAGCTTTGGACTCTCCTACGAG.

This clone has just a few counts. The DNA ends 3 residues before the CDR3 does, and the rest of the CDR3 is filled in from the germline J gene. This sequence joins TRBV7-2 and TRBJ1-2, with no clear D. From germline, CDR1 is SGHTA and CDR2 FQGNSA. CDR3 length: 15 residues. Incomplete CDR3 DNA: TGTGCCAGCAGCTCGACGCTAGCGGGAGAAGACGAC. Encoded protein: CASSSTLAGEDD. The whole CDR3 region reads CASSSTLAGEDDYTF.

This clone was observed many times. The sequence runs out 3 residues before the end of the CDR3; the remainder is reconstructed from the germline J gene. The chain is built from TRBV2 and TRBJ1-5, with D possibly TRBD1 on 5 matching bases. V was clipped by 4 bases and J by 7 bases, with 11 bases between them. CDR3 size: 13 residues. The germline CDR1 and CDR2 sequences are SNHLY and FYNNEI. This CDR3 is CASSGQTRQPQHF. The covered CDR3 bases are TGTGCCAGCAGTGGACAGACTCGCCAGCCC.

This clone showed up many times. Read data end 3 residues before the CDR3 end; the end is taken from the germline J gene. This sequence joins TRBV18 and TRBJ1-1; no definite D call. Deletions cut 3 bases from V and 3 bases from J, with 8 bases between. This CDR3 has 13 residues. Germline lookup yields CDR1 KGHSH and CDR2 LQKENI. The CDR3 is CASSPRGDTEAFF. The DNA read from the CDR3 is TGTGCCAGCTCACCCCGCGGGGACACTGAA.

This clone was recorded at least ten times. The sequenced CDR3 bases are TGTGCCTCCGACCAGGGGCAGGGGGCGATCGGGGAG. Translated, it gives CASDQGQGAIGE. The whole CDR3 region reads CASDQGQGAIGELFF. This sequence joins TRBV30 and TRBJ2-2; 8 nucleotides match TRBD1. The CDR3 extends 3 residues past the end of the read, so its final part is completed from the germline J gene. Trimming cost V 7 bases and J 7 bases; bases outside gene matches: 14. The CDR3 is made up of 15 amino acids. The germline V gene has CDR1 GTSNPN and CDR2 SVGIG (reference sequence).

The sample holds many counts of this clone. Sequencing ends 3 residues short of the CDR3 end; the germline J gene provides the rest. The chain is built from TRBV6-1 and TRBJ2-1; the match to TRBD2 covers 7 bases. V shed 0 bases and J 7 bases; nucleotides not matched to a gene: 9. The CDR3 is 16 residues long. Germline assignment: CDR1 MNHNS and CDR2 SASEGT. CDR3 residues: CASSEATSEGRNEQFF. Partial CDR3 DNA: TGTGCCAGCAGTGAAGCCACTAGCGAGGGGAGGAATGAG.

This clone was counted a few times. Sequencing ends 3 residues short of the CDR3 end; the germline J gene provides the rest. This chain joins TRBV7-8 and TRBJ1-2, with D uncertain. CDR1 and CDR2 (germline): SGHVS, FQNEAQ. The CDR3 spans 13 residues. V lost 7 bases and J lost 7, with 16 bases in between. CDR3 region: CASTYSRLSGYTF. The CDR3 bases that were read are TGTGCCAGCACGTATAGCCGTTTATCTGGC.

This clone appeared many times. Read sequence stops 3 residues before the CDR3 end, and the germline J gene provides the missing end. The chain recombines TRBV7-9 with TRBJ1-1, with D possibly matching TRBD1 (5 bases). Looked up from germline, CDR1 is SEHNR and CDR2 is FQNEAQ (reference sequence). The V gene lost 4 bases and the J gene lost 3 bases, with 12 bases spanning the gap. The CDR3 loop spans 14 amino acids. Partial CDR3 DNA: TGTGCCAGCAGCTCCTCAGGGTTCCACACTGAA. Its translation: CASSSSGFHTE. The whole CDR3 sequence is CASSSSGFHTEAFF.

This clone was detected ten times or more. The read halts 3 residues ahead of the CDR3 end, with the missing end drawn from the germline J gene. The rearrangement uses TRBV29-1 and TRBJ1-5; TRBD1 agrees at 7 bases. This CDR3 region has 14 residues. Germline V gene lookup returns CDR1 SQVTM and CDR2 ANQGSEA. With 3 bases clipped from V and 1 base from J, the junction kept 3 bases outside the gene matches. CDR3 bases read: TGCAGCGTTGATGAGGGGGCCAGCAATCAGCCC. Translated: CSVDEGASNQP. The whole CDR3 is CSVDEGASNQPQHF.

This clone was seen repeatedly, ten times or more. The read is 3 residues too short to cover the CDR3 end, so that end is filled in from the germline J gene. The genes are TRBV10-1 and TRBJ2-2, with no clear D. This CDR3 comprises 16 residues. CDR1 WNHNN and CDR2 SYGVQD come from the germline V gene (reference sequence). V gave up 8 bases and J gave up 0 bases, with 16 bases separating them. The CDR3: CASAPLREANTGELFF. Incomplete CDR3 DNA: TGCGCCAGCGCCCCTTTGCGAGAAGCGAACACCGGGGAG.

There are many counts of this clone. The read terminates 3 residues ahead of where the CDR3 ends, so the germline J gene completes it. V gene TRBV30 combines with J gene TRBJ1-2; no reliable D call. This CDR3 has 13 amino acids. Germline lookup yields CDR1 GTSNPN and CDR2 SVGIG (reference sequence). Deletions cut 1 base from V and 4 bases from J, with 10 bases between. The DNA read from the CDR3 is TGTGCCTGGAGTGCCCCGGGGAGCTATGGC. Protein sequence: CAWSAPGSYG. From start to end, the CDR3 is CAWSAPGSYGYTF.

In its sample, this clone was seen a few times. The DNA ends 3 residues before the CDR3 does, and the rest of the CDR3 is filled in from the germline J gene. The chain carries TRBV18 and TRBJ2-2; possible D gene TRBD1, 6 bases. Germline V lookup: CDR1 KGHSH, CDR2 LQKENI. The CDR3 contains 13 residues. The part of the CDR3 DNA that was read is TGTGCCAGCTCACCACCGGGGGCCGAAAAG. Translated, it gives CASSPPGAEK. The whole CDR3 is CASSPPGAEKLFF.

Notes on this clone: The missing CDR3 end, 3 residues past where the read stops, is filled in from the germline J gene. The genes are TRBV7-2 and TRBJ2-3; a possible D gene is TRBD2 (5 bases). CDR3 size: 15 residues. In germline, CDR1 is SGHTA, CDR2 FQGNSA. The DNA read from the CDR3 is TGTGCCAGCAGCCCAGCGGCCCAATCCGCCGAGACG. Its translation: CASSPAAQSAET. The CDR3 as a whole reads CASSPAAQSAETQYF.

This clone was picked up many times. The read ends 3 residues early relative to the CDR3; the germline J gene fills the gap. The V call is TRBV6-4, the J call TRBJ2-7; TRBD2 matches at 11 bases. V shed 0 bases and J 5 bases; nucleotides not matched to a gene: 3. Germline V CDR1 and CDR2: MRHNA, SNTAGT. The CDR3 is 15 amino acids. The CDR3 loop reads CASSDSTSGSDEQYF. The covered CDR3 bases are TGTGCCAGCAGTGACTCTACTAGCGGGAGCGACGAG.

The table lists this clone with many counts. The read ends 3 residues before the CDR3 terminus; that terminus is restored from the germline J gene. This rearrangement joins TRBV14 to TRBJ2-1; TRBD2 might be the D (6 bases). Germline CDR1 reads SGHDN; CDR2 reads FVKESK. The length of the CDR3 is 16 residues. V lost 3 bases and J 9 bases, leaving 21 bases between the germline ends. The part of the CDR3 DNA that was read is TGTGCCAGCAGCCAGGAACCGGGACTTAAAAGGACTGAG. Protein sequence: CASSQEPGLKRTE. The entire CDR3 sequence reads CASSQEPGLKRTEQFF.

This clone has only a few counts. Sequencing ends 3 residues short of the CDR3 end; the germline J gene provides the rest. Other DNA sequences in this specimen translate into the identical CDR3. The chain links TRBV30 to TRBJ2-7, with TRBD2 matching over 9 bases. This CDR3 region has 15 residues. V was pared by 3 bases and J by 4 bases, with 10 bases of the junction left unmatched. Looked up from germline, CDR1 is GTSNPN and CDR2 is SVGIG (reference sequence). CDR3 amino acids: CAWSASPSGKYEQYF. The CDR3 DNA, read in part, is TGTGCCTGGAGCGCAAGTCCTAGCGGGAAATACGAG.

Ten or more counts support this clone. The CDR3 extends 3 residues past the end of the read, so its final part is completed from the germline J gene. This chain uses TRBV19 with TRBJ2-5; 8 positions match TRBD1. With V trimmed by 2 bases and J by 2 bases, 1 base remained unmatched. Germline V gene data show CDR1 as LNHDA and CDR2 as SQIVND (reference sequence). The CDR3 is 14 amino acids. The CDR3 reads CASSIYRGQETQYF. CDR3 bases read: TGTGCCAGTAGTATATACAGGGGGCAAGAGACC.

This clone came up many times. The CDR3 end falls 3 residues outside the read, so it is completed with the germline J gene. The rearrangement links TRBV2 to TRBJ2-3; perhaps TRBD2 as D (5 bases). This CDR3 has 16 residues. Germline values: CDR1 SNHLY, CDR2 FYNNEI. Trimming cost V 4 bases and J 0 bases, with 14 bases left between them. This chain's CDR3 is CASSAPLAGSTDTQYF. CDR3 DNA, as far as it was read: TGTGCCAGCAGTGCCCCGCTAGCAGGAAGCACAGATACG.

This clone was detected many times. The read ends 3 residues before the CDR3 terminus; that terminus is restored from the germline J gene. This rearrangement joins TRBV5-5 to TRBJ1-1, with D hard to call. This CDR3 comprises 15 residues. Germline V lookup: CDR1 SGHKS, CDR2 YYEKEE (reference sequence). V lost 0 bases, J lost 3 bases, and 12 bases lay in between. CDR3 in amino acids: CASSLEPFSHTEAFF. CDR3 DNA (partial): TGTGCCAGCAGCTTGGAGCCGTTTAGCCACACTGAA.

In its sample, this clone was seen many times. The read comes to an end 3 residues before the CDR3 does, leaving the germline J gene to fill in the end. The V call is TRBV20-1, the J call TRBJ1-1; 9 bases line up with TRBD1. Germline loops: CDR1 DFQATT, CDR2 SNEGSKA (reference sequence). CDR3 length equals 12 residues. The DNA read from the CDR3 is TGCAGCGGACCGGGACAGGGCACTGAA. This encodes CSGPGQGTE. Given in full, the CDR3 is CSGPGQGTEAFF.

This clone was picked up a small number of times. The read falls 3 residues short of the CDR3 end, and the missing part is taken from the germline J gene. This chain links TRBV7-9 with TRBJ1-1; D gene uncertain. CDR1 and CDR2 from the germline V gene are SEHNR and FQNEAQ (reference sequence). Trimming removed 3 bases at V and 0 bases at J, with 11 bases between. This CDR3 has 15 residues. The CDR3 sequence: CASSFSGGMNTEAFF. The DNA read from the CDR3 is TGTGCCAGCAGCTTTTCCGGCGGCATGAACACTGAA.

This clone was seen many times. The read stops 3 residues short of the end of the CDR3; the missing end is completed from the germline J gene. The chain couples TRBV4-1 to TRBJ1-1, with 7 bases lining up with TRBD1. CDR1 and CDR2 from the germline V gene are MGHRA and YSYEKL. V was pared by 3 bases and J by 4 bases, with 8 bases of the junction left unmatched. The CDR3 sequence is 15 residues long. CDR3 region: CASSQEDRVSTEAFF. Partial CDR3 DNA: TGCGCCAGCAGCCAGGAAGACAGGGTCTCCACTGAA.

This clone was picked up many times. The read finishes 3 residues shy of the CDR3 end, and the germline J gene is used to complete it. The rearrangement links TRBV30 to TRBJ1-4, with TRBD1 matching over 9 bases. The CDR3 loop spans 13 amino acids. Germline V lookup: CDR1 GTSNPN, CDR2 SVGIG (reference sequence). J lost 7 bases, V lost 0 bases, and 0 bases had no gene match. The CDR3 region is CAWSVQGAEKLFF. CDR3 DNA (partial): TGTGCCTGGAGTGTACAGGGGGCTGAAAAA. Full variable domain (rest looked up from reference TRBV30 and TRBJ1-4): SQTIHQWPATLVQPVGSPLSLECTVEGTSNPNLYWYRQAAGRGLQLLFYSVGIGQISSEVPQNLSASRPQDRQFILSSKKLLLSDSGFYLCAWSVQGAEKLFFGSGTQLSVL.

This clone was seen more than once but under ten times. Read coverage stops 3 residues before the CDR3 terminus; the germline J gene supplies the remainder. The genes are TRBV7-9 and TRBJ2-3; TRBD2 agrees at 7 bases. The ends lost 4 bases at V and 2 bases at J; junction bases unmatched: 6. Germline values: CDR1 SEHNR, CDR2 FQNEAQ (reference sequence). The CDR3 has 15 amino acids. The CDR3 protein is CASSSSGTLTDTQYF. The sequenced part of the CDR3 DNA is TGTGCCAGCAGCTCCAGCGGGACTCTCACAGATACG.